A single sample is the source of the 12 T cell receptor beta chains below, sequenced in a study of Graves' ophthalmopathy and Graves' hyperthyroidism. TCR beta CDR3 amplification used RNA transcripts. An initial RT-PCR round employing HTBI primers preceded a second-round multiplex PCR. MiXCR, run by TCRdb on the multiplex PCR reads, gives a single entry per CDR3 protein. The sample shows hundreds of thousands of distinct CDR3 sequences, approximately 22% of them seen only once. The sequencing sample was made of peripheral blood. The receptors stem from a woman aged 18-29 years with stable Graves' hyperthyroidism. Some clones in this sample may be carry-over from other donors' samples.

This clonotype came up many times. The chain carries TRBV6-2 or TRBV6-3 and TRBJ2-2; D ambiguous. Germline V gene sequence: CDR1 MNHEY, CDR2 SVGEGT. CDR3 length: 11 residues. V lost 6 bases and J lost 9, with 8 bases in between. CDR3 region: CASSPWRELFF. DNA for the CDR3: TGTGCCAGCAGCCCTTGGCGGGAGCTGTTTTTT.

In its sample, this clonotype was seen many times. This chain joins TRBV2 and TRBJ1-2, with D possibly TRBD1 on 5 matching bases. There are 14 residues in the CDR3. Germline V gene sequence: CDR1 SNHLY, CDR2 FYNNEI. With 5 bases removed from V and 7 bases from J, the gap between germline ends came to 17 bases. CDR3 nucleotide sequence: TGTGCCAGCAGTTTCCTGGGGGACTCGGTTGGCTACACCTTC. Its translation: CASSFLGDSVGYTF.

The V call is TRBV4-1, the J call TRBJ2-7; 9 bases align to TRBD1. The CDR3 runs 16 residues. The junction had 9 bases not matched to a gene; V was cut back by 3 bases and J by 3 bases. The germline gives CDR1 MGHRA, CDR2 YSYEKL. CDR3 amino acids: CASSHPGTGNFYEQYF. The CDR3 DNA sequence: TGCGCCAGCAGCCACCCCGGGACAGGGAATTTCTACGAGCAGTACTTC.

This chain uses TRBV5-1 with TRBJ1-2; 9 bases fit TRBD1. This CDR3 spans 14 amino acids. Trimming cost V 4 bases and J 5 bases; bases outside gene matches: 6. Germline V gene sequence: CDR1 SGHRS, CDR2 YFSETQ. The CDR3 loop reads CASSTTGGAYGYTF. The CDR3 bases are TGCGCCAGCAGCACCACAGGGGGCGCATATGGCTACACCTTC. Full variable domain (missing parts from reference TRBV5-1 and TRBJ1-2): KAGVTQTPRYLIKTRGQQVTLSCSPISGHRSVSWYQQTPGQGLQFLFEYFSETQRNKGNFPGRFSGRQFSNSRSEMNVSTLELGDSALYLCASSTTGGAYGYTFGSGTRLTVV.

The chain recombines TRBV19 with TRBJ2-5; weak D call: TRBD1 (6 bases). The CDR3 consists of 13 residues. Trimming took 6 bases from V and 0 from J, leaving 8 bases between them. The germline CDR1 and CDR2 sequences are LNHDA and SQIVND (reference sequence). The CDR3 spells CASRGTYQETQYF. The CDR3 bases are TGTGCCAGTAGAGGGACATACCAAGAGACCCAGTACTTC.

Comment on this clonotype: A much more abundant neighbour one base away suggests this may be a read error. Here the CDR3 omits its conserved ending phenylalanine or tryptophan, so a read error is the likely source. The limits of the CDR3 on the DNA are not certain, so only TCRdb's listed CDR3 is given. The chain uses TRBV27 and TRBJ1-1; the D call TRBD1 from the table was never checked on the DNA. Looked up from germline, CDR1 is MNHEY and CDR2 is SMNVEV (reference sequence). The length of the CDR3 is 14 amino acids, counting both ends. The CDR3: CASSRTGVGTEVFS.

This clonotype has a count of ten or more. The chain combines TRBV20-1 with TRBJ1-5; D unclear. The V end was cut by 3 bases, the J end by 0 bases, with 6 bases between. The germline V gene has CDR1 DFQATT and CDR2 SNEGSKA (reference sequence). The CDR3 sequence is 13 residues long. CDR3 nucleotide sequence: TGCAGTGCTAGGACATTTAGCAATCAGCCCCAGCATTTT. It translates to CSARTFSNQPQHF.

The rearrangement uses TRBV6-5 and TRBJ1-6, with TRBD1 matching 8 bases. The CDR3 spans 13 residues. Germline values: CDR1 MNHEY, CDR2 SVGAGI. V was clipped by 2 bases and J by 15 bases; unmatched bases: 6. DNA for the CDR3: TGTGCCAGCAGTTACCGAACAGGGGGACACCTCCACTTT. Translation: CASSYRTGGHLHF.

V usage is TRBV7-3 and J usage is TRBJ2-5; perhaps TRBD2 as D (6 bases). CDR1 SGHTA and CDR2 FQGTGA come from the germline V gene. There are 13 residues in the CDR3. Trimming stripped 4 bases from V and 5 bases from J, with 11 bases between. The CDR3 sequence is CASSSTRTETQYF. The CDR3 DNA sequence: TGTGCCAGCAGCTCGACTAGGACGGAGACCCAGTACTTC.

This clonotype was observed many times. The CDR3 DNA follows: TGTGCCAGCTCACTGGGGACAAGAGCTAACTATGGCTACACCTTC. This codes for CASSLGTRANYGYTF. The rearrangement joins TRBV18 to TRBJ1-2; tentatively, D is TRBD1 (6 bases). The CDR3 is 15 amino acids. Germline V gene data show CDR1 as KGHSH and CDR2 as LQKENI. V was pared by 4 bases and J by 0 bases, with 12 bases between.

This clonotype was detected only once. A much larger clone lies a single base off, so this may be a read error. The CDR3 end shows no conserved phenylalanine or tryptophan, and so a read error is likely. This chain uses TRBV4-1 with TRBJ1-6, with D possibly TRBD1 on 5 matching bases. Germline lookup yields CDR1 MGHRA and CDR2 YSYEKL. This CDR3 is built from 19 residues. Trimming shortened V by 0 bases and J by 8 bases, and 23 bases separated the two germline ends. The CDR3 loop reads CASSQDKLGTVIPDSPLHS. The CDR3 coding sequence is TGCGCCAGCAGCCAAGACAAGCTGGGGACGGTCATACCGGATTCACCCCTCCACTCT.

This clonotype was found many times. The CDR3 protein is CAISDPRDTQGDIQYF. CDR3 sequence (DNA): TGTGCCATCAGTGACCCCCGGGACACCCAAGGGGACATTCAGTACTTC. V and J are TRBV10-3 and TRBJ2-4, with D possibly TRBD1 on 6 matching bases. This CDR3 is 16 amino acids long. From germline, CDR1 is ENHRY and CDR2 SYGVKD. The V gene lost 3 bases and the J gene lost 8 bases, with 20 bases spanning the gap.